Here is one TCR beta chain with its context. This clonotype was recorded many times. What antigen it recognizes has not been identified. No much larger clone is present one base from it, and per-base qualities are unavailable. According to the germline V gene, CDR1 reads SQVTM and CDR2 reads ANQGSEA. V lost 0 bases and J lost 7 bases, and the count of bases not matched to a germline gene is 5. Reading from cysteine to phenylalanine, the CDR3 counts 14 amino acids. The read is trimmed to its CDR3 DNA, 42 bases read in frame from base 1. TCRdb names Illumina NovaSeq 6000 as the instrument used. TCR cDNA was synthesized by 5'RACE template switching, through which a universal primer site and unique molecular identifiers were introduced. Priming of cDNA synthesis was performed from both the TCR alpha and TCR beta constant segments. Libraries were amplified in two PCR steps, with sample barcodes and sequencing adapters added in the second step. Sequencing of the libraries was done on either Illumina HiSeq 2500 (2x100 bp) or NovaSeq (2x150 bp). The paper's data handling went like this. MIGEC was used to demultiplex reads and collapse the reads into UMI consensus sequences, and MiXCR was used for V(D)J alignment. Vaccine-responding clonotypes were defined with edgeR using replicate PBMC samples, requiring FDR below 0.01 and a log2 fold change above 5 up to day 15. Bulk clonotypes were assigned CD4 or CD8 identity according to which sequenced CD4 or CD8 repertoire held them at higher abundance. The public sequencing data were trimmed at Q25 with fastp and processed into clonotypes with MiXCR by TCRdb, which kept only in-frame beta chains. When rows share a CDR3 protein, they turn into one entry using the most common DNA and genes. TCRdb, rather than the study authors, made the V and J calls. A total of some 400,000 distinct CDR3 sequences appear in this sample, about 17% of them only once. The ten largest clones represent about 18% of the sample.

The treatment or condition label on this specimen signifies: live attenuated yellow fever vaccine strain. At every blood-draw timepoint, two biological replicates of bulk PBMCs were collected. PBMCs were isolated from peripheral blood using a standard Ficoll-Paque protocol. RNA was extracted with TriZol from bulk PBMCs, CD4 and CD8 fractions, and dextramer-positive and dextramer-negative fractions. This sample was included in a study of T cells after yellow fever vaccination (dated by TCRdb to between 2018 and 2021). Regarding the research as a whole: The SMART-Seq v4 Ultra Low Input RNA kit was used to prepare libraries from fractions with low cell numbers. Bulk PBMC replicates and cell subsets were isolated from blood drawn at multiple timepoints before and after both primary and secondary immunization. Two healthy male donors made up the cohort, one aged 18 to 29 years and the other aged 30 to 40 years. Bulk TCR alpha and beta repertoires were sequenced longitudinally to track T-cell clones before and after primary and booster YFV17D yellow fever vaccination. General conclusions and limits of the study: Computational filtering was needed because FACS-sorted repertoires could contain abundant contaminating clonotypes from the bulk population. A small share of clonotypes occurred in both CD4 and CD8 compartments, likely arising from convergent recombination. Most clones expanded after primary vaccination were re-detected after the booster (almost 98% of CD4 and around 88% of CD8), suggesting broad memory maintenance. The secondary T-cell response was weaker than the primary response but faster, peaking on day 5 instead of day 15. The study included only two donors, which limits how far the findings can be generalized.

Sequencing used PBMCs, obtained before the yellow fever booster vaccination. This sequence uses TRBV29-1 and TRBJ1-4; 7 central nucleotides agree with TRBD1. The TCR comes from a man between 18 and 35 years old who received the YFV17D yellow fever vaccine. The CDR3 region has the sequence CSVEETAGGEKLFF. The nucleotides are TGCAGCGTTGAAGAGACGGCAGGGGGTGAAAAACTGTTTTTT.